The 2 T cell receptor beta chains presented below share a single source sample, sequenced in a study of shared clonotypes between healthy human individuals. CD45RO-negative, CCR7-selected cells formed the naive CD8 fraction, which excluded terminally differentiated effector memory CD45RA+ cells. Data came from immunoSEQ multiplex PCR; TCRdb stores just in-frame clones and leaves some out. This sample has hundreds of thousands of clones, with about 95% found just once. The sequenced sample consisted of naive CD8+ T cells sorted from blood. The receptors stem from a woman aged 25-40 years in good health.

The gene calls are TRBV5-6 and TRBJ1-1; D is ambiguous. The CDR3 is 13 residues long. Trimming removed 4 bases from V and 3 bases from J, with 10 bases in between. Germline values: CDR1 SGHDT, CDR2 YYEEEE. The CDR3 DNA follows: TGTGCCAGCAGCGAATCCGGGGACACTGAAGCTTTCTTT. Protein sequence: CASSESGDTEAFF.

Concerning this clone itself: The junction does not match germline at one end; this may be a read error. V usage is TRBV5-6 and J usage is TRBJ1-5; D not resolved. In germline, CDR1 is SGHDT, CDR2 YYEEEE. This CDR3 has 14 amino acids. Here the CDR3 DNA reads TGTGCCAGCAGCTTTTACAGAGACAATCGGCCCCAGCATTTT. Its translation is CASSFYRDNRPQHF.